A single sample gave rise to the 27 T cell receptor beta chains below, sequenced in a study of early T cells in non-severe SARS-CoV-2 infection. TCRdb processed the 5' RACE reads anew with MiXCR; each CDR3 protein has one entry. Seen here are under 30,000 distinct CDR3 sequences, approximately 4.8% observed once, and the top ten hold 11%. Sequenced input: whole blood. Source of these receptors: an adult who was a healthcare worker with PCR-confirmed SARS-CoV-2 infection or an uninfected control (not recorded which).

This clonotype showed up many times. The V call is TRBV29-1, the J call TRBJ1-1; TRBD1 agrees at 7 bases. This CDR3 spans 14 amino acids. Germline V gene data show CDR1 as SQVTM and CDR2 as ANQGSEA. J lost 5 bases, V lost 7 bases, and 13 bases had no gene match. The CDR3 DNA is TGCAGCGGCGCCCGACAGGGAAGACGGACTGAAGCTTTCTTT. Its translation is CSGARQGRRTEAFF.

This clonotype was recorded at least ten times. The chain links TRBV11-1 to TRBJ1-1; D is unresolved. The CDR3 is 15 residues long. V was cut by 4 bases and J by 3 bases, with 15 bases left in between. Germline loops: CDR1 SGHAT, CDR2 FQDESV (reference sequence). This CDR3 is CASSSSTTWDTEAFF. DNA of the CDR3: TGTGCCAGCAGCTCTTCGACGACTTGGGACACTGAAGCTTTCTTT.

This clonotype was seen at least ten times. The CDR3 DNA reads as TGTGCCAGCAGTTTAACCACAGGGGGCGGTGGCTACACCTTC. It codes for CASSLTTGGGGYTF. J is TRBJ1-2 and V is TRBV28; 9 nucleotides match TRBD1. Trimming took 2 bases from V and 7 from J; bases not matched to a gene: 5. Germline CDR1 MDHEN, CDR2 SYDVKM. The CDR3 contains 14 residues.

This clonotype was recorded at least ten times. V gene TRBV9 combines with J gene TRBJ2-1, with TRBD2 identical over 8 bases. Germline trimming cut 2 bases from V and 7 bases from J; bases unmatched to any gene: 8. This CDR3 is 15 amino acids long. The germline CDR1 and CDR2 sequences are SGDLS and YYNGEE. The CDR3, as DNA: TGTGCCAGCAGCGTGCGAGCGGGAGTGGGGAATGAGCAGTTCTTC. Translated: CASSVRAGVGNEQFF.

This clonotype was seen at least ten times. The chain employs TRBV7-9 and TRBJ2-2; a possible D gene is TRBD1 (6 bases). The CDR3 length is 15 residues. V was cut by 4 bases and J by 2 bases, with 11 bases left in between. Germline V lookup: CDR1 SEHNR, CDR2 FQNEAQ (reference sequence). CDR3 amino acids: CASSSIQGNTGELFF. CDR3 DNA sequence: TGTGCCAGCAGCTCGATACAGGGAAACACCGGGGAGCTGTTTTTT.

The chain joins TRBV7-8 to TRBJ1-1; no firm D call. This CDR3 comprises 13 residues. In germline, CDR1 is SGHVS, CDR2 FQNEAQ. Trimming stripped 5 bases from V and 1 base from J, with 8 bases between. The CDR3: CASSKDPNTEAFF. CDR3 nucleotides: TGTGCCAGCAGCAAAGACCCGAACACTGAAGCTTTCTTT.

The chain joins TRBV29-1 to TRBJ1-3; TRBD1 aligns across 7 bases. The CDR3 sequence is 14 residues long. Trimming took 5 bases from V and 0 from J; bases not matched to a gene: 4. CDR1 is SQVTM, CDR2 ANQGSEA, per germline. The CDR3 nucleotides are TGCAGCGTTTTGACAGGGAGCTCTGGAAACACCATATATTTT. This codes for CSVLTGSSGNTIYF.

J is TRBJ2-5 and V is TRBV5-8; unclear D gene. Deletions cut 0 bases from V and 4 bases from J, with 10 bases between. Per the germline V gene, CDR1 is SGHTS and CDR2 is YDEGEE. The CDR3 covers 14 residues. The CDR3 DNA is TGTGCCAGCAGCTTGGTGTCCTGGGGAGAGACCCAGTACTTC. Its translation is CASSLVSWGETQYF.

This clonotype came up many times. The J gene is TRBJ2-1, the V gene TRBV10-1, with D uncertain. The CDR3 spans 14 residues. V gave up 0 bases and J gave up 9 bases, with 12 bases separating them. Germline CDR1 reads WNHNN; CDR2 reads SYGVQD (reference sequence). CDR3 sequence (DNA): TGCGCCAGCAGTGAGTCAAAATCAATGTCTGAGCAGTTCTTC. As protein: CASSESKSMSEQFF.

This clonotype was found many times. The rearrangement links TRBV15 to TRBJ2-7, with unresolved D. Germline values: CDR1 LNHNV, CDR2 YYDKDF (reference sequence). The CDR3 runs 15 residues. Between the trimmed V and J ends, which lost 6 bases and 3 bases, there was a span of 18 bases. Here the CDR3 reads CATRATTGPDYEQYF. DNA for the CDR3: TGTGCCACCAGGGCTACAACCGGGCCCGACTACGAGCAGTACTTC.

This clonotype was counted only a few times. The V call is TRBV6-1, the J call TRBJ1-2; the D is unclear. Trimming cost V 4 bases and J 4 bases, with 16 bases left between them. Germline V CDR1 and CDR2: MNHNS, SASEGT. This CDR3 has 15 residues. As DNA, the CDR3 is TGTGCCAGCAGTGCTCCCGCGGCCCGCGGCTATGGCTACACCTTC. Translated: CASSAPAARGYGYTF.

The table lists this clonotype with a few counts. The chain joins TRBV7-2 to TRBJ2-7; 8 positions match TRBD2. This CDR3 contains 14 residues. Germline assignment: CDR1 SGHTA and CDR2 FQGNSA. V lost 1 base, J lost 5 bases, and 4 bases stayed unmatched. The CDR3 loop is CASSLGGRPHEQYF. In nucleotides, the CDR3 is TGTGCCAGCAGCTTAGGCGGGAGGCCCCACGAGCAGTACTTC.

This clonotype was counted at least ten times. The genes are TRBV14 and TRBJ1-2; maybe TRBD1 (6 bases). CDR3 length: 14 amino acids. V was cut by 4 bases and J by 6 bases, with 15 bases left in between. From germline, CDR1 is SGHDN and CDR2 FVKESK. The CDR3: CASSRGARSNGYTF. In nucleotides, the CDR3 is TGTGCCAGCAGCCGGGGGGCGCGAAGTAATGGCTACACCTTC.

This clonotype was picked up many times. The chain has TRBV29-1 and TRBJ2-7; tentative D call: TRBD1 (6 bases). Germline V lookup: CDR1 SQVTM, CDR2 ANQGSEA. V was pared by 4 bases and J by 1 base, with 8 bases between. This CDR3 has 12 residues. CDR3 residues: CSVGGQSYEQYF. Written as DNA, the CDR3 is TGCAGCGTTGGGGGGCAATCCTACGAGCAGTACTTC.

This clonotype was counted at least ten times. V usage is TRBV7-8 and J usage is TRBJ2-3; D might be TRBD2 (6 bases). V lost 2 bases to trimming and J lost 4 bases, with 13 bases between them. CDR1 SGHVS and CDR2 FQNEAQ come from the germline V gene. The CDR3 consists of 15 residues. The DNA for the CDR3 is TGTGCCAGCAGCTTACTGCGGGGTGCGGCAGATACGCAGTATTTT. Its protein product is CASSLLRGAADTQYF. Complete variable domain (other parts from reference TRBV7-8 and TRBJ2-3): GAGVSQSPRYKVAKRGQDVALRCDPISGHVSLFWYQQALGQGPEFLTYFQNEAQLDKSGLPSDRFFAERPEGSVSTLKIQRTQQEDSAVYLCASSLLRGAADTQYFGPGTRLTVL.

This clonotype has ten or more counts. The chain has TRBV20-1 and TRBJ1-1; 9 bases are shared with TRBD1. Germline loops: CDR1 DFQATT, CDR2 SNEGSKA (reference sequence). The CDR3 runs to 13 residues. Trimming took 5 bases from V and 4 from J; bases not matched to a gene: 5. CDR3: CSADRGSGTEAFF. CDR3 DNA: TGCAGTGCTGACAGGGGGAGCGGCACTGAAGCTTTCTTT.

This clonotype appeared many times. This chain uses TRBV7-2 with TRBJ2-3; 11 bases are shared with TRBD2. CDR3 length equals 19 residues. The J segment lost 4 bases and the V segment lost 5 bases, leaving 17 bases of the junction unmatched. Germline V CDR1 and CDR2: SGHTA, FQGNSA. The CDR3 nucleotides are TGTGCCAGCAGCGTGGGCCGGGTAGCGGGGGGGCCCGACGCAGATACGCAGTATTTT. Protein: CASSVGRVAGGPDADTQYF.

This clonotype was counted at least ten times. The V call is TRBV20-1, the J call TRBJ1-1, with D unresolved. The CDR3 has 13 residues. Trimming took off 3 bases at V and 3 bases at J, with 11 bases between the two ends. CDR1 is DFQATT, CDR2 SNEGSKA, per germline (reference sequence). DNA of the CDR3: TGCAGTGCTAGGGCCGGGCTGGACACTGAAGCTTTCTTT. Amino acids: CSARAGLDTEAFF.

This clonotype was seen more than once but under ten times. This chain joins TRBV5-1 and TRBJ2-2; 12 bases agree with TRBD1. The CDR3 is 17 amino acids. V lost 3 bases to trimming and J lost 7 bases; unmatched junction nucleotides: 10. Germline V gene lookup returns CDR1 SGHRS and CDR2 YFSETQ. This chain's CDR3 is CASSSNPGQGAFGELFF. The DNA of the CDR3 is TGCGCCAGCAGCTCGAACCCGGGACAGGGGGCTTTCGGGGAGCTGTTTTTT. The whole variable domain, filled in from reference TRBV5-1 and TRBJ2-2, reads KAGVTQTPRYLIKTRGQQVTLSCSPISGHRSVSWYQQTPGQGLQFLFEYFSETQRNKGNFPGRFSGRQFSNSRSEMNVSTLELGDSALYLCASSSNPGQGAFGELFFGEGSRLTVL.

V is TRBV7-6 and J is TRBJ2-4; 8 bases are a match to TRBD1. The CDR3 runs to 13 residues. V shed 1 base, J shed 16 bases, and the junction held 9 bases outside the gene matches. CDR1 and CDR2 (germline): SGHVS, FNYEAQ. CDR3 sequence reads: CASSLERDRLLYF. The CDR3 DNA sequence: TGTGCCAGCAGCTTAGAACGGGACAGGCTTCTCTACTTC.

In this sample, this clonotype turned up many times. V and J are TRBV18 and TRBJ1-1, with unresolved D. Trimming took off 3 bases at V and 0 bases at J, with 17 bases between the two ends. CDR1 and CDR2 (germline): KGHSH, LQKENI. This CDR3 has 17 amino acids. CDR3 DNA: TGTGCCAGCTCACCCGGCGGTCCCTTACGTATGAACACTGAAGCTTTCTTT. Translation: CASSPGGPLRMNTEAFF.

This clonotype was counted ten times or more. The chain uses TRBV7-9 and TRBJ2-7, with TRBD2 as a possible D gene (6 bases). V was clipped by 5 bases and J by 4 bases, with 21 bases between them. Looked up from germline, CDR1 is SEHNR and CDR2 is FQNEAQ (reference sequence). The CDR3 has 16 residues. DNA for the CDR3: TGTGCCAGCAGCGCCTCCGCGGGACGGGGACCTTACGAGCAGTACTTC. This sequence encodes CASSASAGRGPYEQYF.

This clonotype was seen ten or more times. The chain joins TRBV28 to TRBJ1-1, with a possible D match to TRBD1 (5 bases). V was shortened by 5 bases and J by 14 bases, with 15 bases between the two germline ends. Germline lookup yields CDR1 MDHEN and CDR2 SYDVKM. This CDR3 contains 11 residues. Here the CDR3 reads CASSTRDEPFF. Written as DNA, the CDR3 is TGTGCCAGCAGTACACGGGACGAACCGTTCTTT.

This clonotype was picked up many times. The chain couples TRBV11-2 to TRBJ2-7; 9 positions agree with TRBD1. V lost 3 bases, J lost 5 bases, and 5 bases stayed unmatched. In germline, CDR1 is SGHAT, CDR2 FQNNGV. The CDR3 contains 14 residues. The CDR3 sequence: CASSFGTGTHEQYF. Written as DNA, the CDR3 is TGTGCCAGCAGCTTTGGGACAGGGACCCACGAGCAGTACTTC.

This clonotype qualifies as medium-sized. This chain joins TRBV5-1 and TRBJ1-6; D is uncertain. Germline CDR1 SGHRS, CDR2 YFSETQ. There are 18 residues in the CDR3. V lost 2 bases and J lost 4, with 19 bases in between. Here the CDR3 DNA reads TGCGCCAGCAGCTTTTTGGACCAGGCGGGGAGATATAATTCACCCCTCCACTTT. This encodes CASSFLDQAGRYNSPLHF.

In this sample, this clonotype turned up many times. The chain joins TRBV6-1 to TRBJ1-5; perhaps TRBD1 as D (5 bases). Trimming took off 10 bases at V and 1 base at J, with 5 bases between the two ends. From germline, CDR1 is MNHNS and CDR2 SASEGT. This CDR3 is 11 amino acids long. The CDR3 sequence is CATGSNQPQHF. As DNA, the CDR3 is TGTGCCACAGGGAGCAATCAGCCCCAGCATTTT.

At least ten counts were recorded for this clonotype. The chain couples TRBV7-9 to TRBJ2-2; no clear D. Germline V gene sequence: CDR1 SEHNR, CDR2 FQNEAQ (reference sequence). The CDR3 is made up of 15 amino acids. Between the trimmed V and J ends, which lost 1 base and 0 bases, there was a span of 6 bases. Here the CDR3 DNA reads TGTGCCAGCAGCTTAGAACTTACGAACACCGGGGAGCTGTTTTTT. This encodes CASSLELTNTGELFF.